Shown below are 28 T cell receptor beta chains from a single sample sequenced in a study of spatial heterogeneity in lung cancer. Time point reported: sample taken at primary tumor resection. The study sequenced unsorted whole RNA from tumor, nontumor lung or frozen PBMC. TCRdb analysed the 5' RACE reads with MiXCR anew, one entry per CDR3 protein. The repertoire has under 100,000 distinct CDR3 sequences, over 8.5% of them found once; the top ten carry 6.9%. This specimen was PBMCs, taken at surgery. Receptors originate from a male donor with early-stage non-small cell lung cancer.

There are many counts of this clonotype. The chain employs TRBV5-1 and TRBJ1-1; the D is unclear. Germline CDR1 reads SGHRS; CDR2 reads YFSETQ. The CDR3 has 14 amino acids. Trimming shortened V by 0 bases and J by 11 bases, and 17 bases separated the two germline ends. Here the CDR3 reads CASSLVSGSPTAFF. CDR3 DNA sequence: TGCGCCAGCAGCTTGGTTTCCGGGTCCCCTACGGCTTTCTTT.

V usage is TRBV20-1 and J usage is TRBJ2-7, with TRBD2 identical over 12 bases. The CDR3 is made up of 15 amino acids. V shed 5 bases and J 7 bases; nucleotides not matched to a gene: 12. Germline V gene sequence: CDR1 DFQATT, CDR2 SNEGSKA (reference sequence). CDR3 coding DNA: TGCAGTGCTGGGGGCCGGACTAGCGGGGCAGGAGAGCAGTACTTC. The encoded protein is CSAGGRTSGAGEQYF.

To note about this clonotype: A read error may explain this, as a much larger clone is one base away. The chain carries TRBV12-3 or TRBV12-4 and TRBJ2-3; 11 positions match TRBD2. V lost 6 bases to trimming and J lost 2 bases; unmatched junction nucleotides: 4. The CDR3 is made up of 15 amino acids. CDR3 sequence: CASSPTSGATDTQYF. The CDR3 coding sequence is TGTGCCAGCAGCCCGACTAGCGGGGCCACAGATACGCAGTATTTT.

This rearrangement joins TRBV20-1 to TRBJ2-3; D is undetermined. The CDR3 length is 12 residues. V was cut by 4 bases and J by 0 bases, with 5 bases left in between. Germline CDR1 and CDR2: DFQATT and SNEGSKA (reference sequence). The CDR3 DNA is TGCAGTGCTACAGCTAGCACAGATACGCAGTATTTT. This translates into CSATASTDTQYF.

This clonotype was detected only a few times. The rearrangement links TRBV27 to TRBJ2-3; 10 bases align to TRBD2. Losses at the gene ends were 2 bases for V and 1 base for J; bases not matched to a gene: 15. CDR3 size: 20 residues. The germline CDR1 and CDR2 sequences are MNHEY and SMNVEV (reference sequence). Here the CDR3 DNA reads TGTGCCAGCAGTTTAAAAGGGTCATTCAGGCTAGCGGGGGGCACAGATACGCAGTATTTT. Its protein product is CASSLKGSFRLAGGTDTQYF.

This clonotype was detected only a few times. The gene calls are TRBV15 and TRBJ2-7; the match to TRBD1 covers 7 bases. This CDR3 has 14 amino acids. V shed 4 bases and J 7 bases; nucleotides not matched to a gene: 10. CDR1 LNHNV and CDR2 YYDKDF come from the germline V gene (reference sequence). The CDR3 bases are TGTGCCACCAGCAAAAACAGGGGCCGAGGGGAGCAGTACTTC. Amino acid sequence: CATSKNRGRGEQYF.

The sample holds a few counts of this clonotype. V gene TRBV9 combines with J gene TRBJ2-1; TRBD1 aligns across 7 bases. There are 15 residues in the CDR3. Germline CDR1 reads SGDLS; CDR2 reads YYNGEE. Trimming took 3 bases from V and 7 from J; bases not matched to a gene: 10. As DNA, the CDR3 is TGTGCCAGCAGCGCCCAGACAGGGCCGTGGAATGAGCAGTTCTTC. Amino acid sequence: CASSAQTGPWNEQFF.

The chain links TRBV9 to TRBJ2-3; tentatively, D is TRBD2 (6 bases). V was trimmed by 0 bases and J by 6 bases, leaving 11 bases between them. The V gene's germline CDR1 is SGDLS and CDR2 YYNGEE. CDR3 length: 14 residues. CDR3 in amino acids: CASSVGPGRDTQYF. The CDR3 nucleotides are TGTGCCAGCAGCGTAGGGCCTGGGAGGGATACGCAGTATTTT. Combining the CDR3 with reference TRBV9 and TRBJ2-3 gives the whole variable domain DSGVTQTPKHLITATGQRVTLRCSPRSGDLSVYWYQQSLDQGLQFLIQYYNGEERAKGNILERFSAQQFPDLHSELNLSSLELGDSALYFCASSVGPGRDTQYFGPGTRLTVL.

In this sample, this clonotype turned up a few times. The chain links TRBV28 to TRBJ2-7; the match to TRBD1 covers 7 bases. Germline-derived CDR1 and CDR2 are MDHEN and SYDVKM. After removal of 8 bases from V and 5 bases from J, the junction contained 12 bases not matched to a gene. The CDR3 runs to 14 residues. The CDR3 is CASPPDREWDEQYF. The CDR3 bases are TGTGCCAGCCCCCCAGACAGGGAGTGGGACGAGCAGTACTTC.

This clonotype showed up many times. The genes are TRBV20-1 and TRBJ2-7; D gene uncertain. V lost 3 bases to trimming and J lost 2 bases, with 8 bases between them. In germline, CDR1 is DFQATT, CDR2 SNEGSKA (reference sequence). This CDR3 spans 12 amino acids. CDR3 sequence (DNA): TGCAGTGCTAGTGAGCAAACCTACGAGCAGTACTTC. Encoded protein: CSASEQTYEQYF.

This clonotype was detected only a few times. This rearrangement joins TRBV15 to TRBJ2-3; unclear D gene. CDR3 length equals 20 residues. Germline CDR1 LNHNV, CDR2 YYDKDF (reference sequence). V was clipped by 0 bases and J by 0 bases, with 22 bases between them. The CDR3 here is CATSRDSLVGTPASTDTQYF. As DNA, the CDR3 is TGTGCCACCAGCAGAGATTCCCTTGTGGGCACCCCGGCAAGCACAGATACGCAGTATTTT.

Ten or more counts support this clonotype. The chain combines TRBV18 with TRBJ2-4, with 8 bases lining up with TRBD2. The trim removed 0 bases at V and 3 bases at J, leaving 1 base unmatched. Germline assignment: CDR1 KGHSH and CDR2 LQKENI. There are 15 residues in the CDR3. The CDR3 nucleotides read TGTGCCAGCTCACCACCTAGCGGGAACAAAAACATTCAGTACTTC. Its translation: CASSPPSGNKNIQYF.

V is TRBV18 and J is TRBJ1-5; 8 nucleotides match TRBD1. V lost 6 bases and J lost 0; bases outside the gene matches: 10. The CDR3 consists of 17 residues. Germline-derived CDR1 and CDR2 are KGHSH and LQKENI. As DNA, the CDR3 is TGTGCCAGCTCCTTCGGACAGGGACCCAATAGCAATCAGCCCCAGCATTTT. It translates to CASSFGQGPNSNQPQHF.

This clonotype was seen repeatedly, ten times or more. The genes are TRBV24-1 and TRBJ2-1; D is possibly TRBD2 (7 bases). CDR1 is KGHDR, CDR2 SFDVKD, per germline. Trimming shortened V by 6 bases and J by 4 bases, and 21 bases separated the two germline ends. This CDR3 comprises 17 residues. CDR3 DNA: TGTGCCACCAGTCCCCCTGTGGGGAGGGGGGATTACAATGAGCAGTTCTTC. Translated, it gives CATSPPVGRGDYNEQFF.

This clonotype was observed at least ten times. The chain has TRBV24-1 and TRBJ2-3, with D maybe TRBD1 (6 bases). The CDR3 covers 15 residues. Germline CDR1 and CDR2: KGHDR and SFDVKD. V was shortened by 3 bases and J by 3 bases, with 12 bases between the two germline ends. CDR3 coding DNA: TGTGCCACCAGTGATGAAGGGGGAGCGACAGATACGCAGTATTTT. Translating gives CATSDEGGATDTQYF.

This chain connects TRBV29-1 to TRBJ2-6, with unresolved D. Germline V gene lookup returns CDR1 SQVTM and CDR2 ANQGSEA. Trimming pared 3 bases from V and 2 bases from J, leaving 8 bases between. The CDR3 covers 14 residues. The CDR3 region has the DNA TGCAGCGTTGATGGTGAAGCTGGGGCCAACGTCCTGACTTTC. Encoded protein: CSVDGEAGANVLTF.

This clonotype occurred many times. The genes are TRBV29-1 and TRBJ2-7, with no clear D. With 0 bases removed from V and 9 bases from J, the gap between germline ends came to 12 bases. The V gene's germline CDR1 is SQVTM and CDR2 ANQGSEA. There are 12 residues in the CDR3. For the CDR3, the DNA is TGCAGCGTTGAAGATAGTAGAGACGGGCAGTACTTC. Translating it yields CSVEDSRDGQYF.

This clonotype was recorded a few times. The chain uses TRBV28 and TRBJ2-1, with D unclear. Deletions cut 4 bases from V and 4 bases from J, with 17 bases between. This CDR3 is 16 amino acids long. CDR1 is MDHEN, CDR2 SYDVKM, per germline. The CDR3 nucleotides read TGTGCCAGCAGTTCCTGGGTCGGCACTGGTTACAATGAGCAGTTCTTC. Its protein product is CASSSWVGTGYNEQFF.

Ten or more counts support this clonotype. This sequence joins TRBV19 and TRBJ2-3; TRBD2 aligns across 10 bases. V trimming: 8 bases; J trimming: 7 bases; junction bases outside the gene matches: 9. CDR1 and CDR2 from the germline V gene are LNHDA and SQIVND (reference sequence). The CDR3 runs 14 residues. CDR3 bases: TGTGCCAGTGCCATCTCGGGACTAGCGAATACGCAGTATTTT. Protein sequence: CASAISGLANTQYF.

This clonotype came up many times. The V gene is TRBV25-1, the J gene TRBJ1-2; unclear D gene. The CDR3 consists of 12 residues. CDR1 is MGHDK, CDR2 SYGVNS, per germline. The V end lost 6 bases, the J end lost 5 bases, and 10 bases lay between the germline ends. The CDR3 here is CASSGDVYGYTF. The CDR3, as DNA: TGTGCCAGCAGCGGCGACGTATATGGCTACACCTTC.

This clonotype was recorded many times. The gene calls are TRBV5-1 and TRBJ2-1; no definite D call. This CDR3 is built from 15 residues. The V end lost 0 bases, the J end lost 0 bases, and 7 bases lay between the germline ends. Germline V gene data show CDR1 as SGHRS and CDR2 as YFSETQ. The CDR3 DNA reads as TGCGCCAGCAGCTTGGAGGAAAGCTCCTACAATGAGCAGTTCTTC. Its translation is CASSLEESSYNEQFF.

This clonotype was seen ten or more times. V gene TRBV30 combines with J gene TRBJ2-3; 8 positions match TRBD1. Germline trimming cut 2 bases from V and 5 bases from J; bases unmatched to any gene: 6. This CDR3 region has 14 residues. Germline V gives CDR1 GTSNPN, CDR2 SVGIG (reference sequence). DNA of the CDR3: TGTGCCTGGAGTTCGACAGGGGCGTTAGATACGCAGTATTTT. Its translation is CAWSSTGALDTQYF.

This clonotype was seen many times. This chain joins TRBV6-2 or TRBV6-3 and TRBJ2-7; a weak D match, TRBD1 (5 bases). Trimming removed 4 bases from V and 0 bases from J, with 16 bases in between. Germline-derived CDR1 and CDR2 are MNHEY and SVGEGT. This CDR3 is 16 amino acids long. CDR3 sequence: CASSWPPGYPSYEQYF. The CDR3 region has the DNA TGTGCCAGCAGTTGGCCCCCAGGGTATCCCTCCTACGAGCAGTACTTC.

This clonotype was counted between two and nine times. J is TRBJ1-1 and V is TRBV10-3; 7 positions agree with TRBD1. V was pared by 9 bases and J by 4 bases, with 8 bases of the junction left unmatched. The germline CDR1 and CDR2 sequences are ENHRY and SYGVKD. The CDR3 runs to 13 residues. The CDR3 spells CAIKGARGTEAFF. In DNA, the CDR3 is TGTGCCATTAAGGGGGCGAGGGGCACTGAAGCTTTCTTT.

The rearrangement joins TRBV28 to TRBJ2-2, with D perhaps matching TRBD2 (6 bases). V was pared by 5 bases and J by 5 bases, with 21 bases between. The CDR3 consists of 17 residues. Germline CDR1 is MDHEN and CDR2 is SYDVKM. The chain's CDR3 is CASSTNPYSSVTGELFF. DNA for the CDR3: TGTGCCAGCAGTACCAATCCATACTCTAGCGTTACCGGGGAGCTGTTTTTT. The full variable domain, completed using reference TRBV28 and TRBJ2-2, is DVKVTQSSRYLVKRTGEKVFLECVQDMDHENMFWYRQDPGLGLRLIYFSYDVKMKEKGDIPEGYSVSREKKERFSLILESASTNQTSMYLCASSTNPYSSVTGELFFGEGSRLTVL.

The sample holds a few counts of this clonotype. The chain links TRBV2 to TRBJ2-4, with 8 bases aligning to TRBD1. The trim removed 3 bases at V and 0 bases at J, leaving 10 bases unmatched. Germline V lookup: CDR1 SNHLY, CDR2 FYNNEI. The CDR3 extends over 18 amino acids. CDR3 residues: CASSDLPGGQLAKNIQYF. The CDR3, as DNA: TGTGCCAGCAGTGACCTACCAGGGGGCCAACTAGCCAAAAACATTCAGTACTTC.

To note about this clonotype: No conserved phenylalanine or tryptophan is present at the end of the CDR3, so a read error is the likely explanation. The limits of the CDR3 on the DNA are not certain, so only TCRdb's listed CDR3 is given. The CDR3 protein is CASSYSTSGQACI. The chain carries TRBV6-2 or TRBV6-3 and TRBJ2-7; the table calls TRBD1, which could not be checked here. Germline CDR1 and CDR2: MNHEY and SVGEGT. The CDR3 length is 13 residues, termini included.

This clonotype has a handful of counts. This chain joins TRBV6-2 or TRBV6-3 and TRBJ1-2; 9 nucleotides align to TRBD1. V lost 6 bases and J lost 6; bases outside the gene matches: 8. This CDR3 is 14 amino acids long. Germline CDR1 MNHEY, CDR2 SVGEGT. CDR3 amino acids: CASSRTGVTDGYTF. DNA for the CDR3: TGTGCCAGCAGCCGGACAGGGGTTACAGATGGCTACACCTTC.